This T cell receptor beta chain was identified during a study of blood T cell repertoires in COVID-19. Turning to the study itself: The analysed material was cDNA or gDNA that came from T cells, B-cell-depleted T cells, or PBMCs.

The CDR3 loop spans 14 amino acids. Trimming pared 1 base from V and 5 bases from J, leaving 11 bases between. The V gene's germline CDR1 is SEHNR and CDR2 FQNEAQ (reference sequence). Generated by immunoSEQ multiplex PCR, the TCRdb table keeps only in-frame clones and is missing some. The data show about 120,000 clones, about 88% seen once. The specimen was peripheral blood. The receptor comes from a woman aged 70-85 years who had recovered from COVID-19. The chain carries TRBV7-9 and TRBJ2-5; perhaps TRBD2 as D (6 bases). The DNA of the CDR3 is TGTGCCAGCAGCTTAGGGGCTAGCGCGGAGACCCAGTACTTC. Translated: CASSLGASAETQYF.